The 21 T cell receptor beta chains below come from one sample, sequenced in a study of CD8 T cells in Susac syndrome. Random hexamers primed reverse transcription of about 0.45 to 1 ug RNA. TCRdb re-analysed the immunoSEQ multiplex PCR reads in MiXCR, keeping a single row per CDR3 protein. The repertoire consists of 250,000 to 300,000 distinct CDR3 sequences, with around 91% occurring once and the leading ten covering roughly 0.2%. The sequencing input was CD8+ T cells from PBMCs. All receptors derive from a human donor with multiple sclerosis.

The chain links TRBV7-9 to TRBJ2-2, with TRBD1 identical over 10 bases. This CDR3 has 15 residues. Germline CDR1 reads SEHNR; CDR2 reads FQNEAQ (reference sequence). V was pared by 8 bases and J by 0 bases, with 3 bases of the junction left unmatched. The CDR3 bases are TGTGCCAGCCGGGGACAGGGGACGAACACCGGGGAGCTGTTTTTT. This translates into CASRGQGTNTGELFF.

This rearrangement joins TRBV4-1 to TRBJ2-1; D is undetermined. Germline lookup yields CDR1 MGHRA and CDR2 YSYEKL. V lost 1 base to trimming and J lost 10 bases, with 8 bases between them. CDR3 length: 12 amino acids. The CDR3 coding sequence is TGCGCCAGCAGCCAAGCTCGAAACGAGCAGTTCTTC. It is translated as CASSQARNEQFF.

For the CDR3, the DNA is TGCAGTGCTAGTAGCGGGAGTGAGGAGACCCAGTACTTC. It encodes CSASSGSEETQYF. This rearrangement joins TRBV20-1 to TRBJ2-5, with 9 bases identical to TRBD2. The CDR3 is 13 amino acids. CDR1 DFQATT and CDR2 SNEGSKA come from the germline V gene (reference sequence). Unmatched junction bases numbered 4, after V lost 3 bases and J lost 5 bases.

The chain has TRBV7-3 and TRBJ2-3; 9 positions agree with TRBD2. CDR1 and CDR2 from the germline V gene are SGHTA and FQGTGA. The CDR3 consists of 15 residues. Trimming cost V 5 bases and J 4 bases; bases outside gene matches: 7. The CDR3 nucleotides are TGTGCCAGCAGCCCAGCGGGAGGTTTCGCAGATACGCAGTATTTT. This sequence encodes CASSPAGGFADTQYF.

The genes are TRBV7-9 and TRBJ2-5; a weak D match, TRBD1 (7 bases). The CDR3 has 13 residues. V was cut by 5 bases and J by 5 bases, with 12 bases left in between. The V gene's germline CDR1 is SEHNR and CDR2 FQNEAQ (reference sequence). The CDR3 region is CASSTPGGETQYF. The CDR3 nucleotides read TGTGCCAGCAGCACTCCAGGGGGGGAGACCCAGTACTTC.

The chain has TRBV28 and TRBJ2-1; 8 bases fit TRBD1. The CDR3 runs to 15 residues. Germline-derived CDR1 and CDR2 are MDHEN and SYDVKM. The CDR3 loop is CVTGDGDRSYNEQFF. The CDR3 region has the DNA TGTGTTACGGGAGACGGGGACAGGTCTTACAATGAGCAGTTCTTC.

This sequence joins TRBV7-9 and TRBJ2-1; 9 nucleotides agree with TRBD2. The germline V gene has CDR1 SEHNR and CDR2 FQNEAQ (reference sequence). This CDR3 comprises 14 residues. With V trimmed by 4 bases and J by 6 bases, 4 bases remained unmatched. The DNA of the CDR3 is TGTGCCAGCAGCTCGACTAGCGGTTTCAATGAGCAGTTCTTC. Its translation is CASSSTSGFNEQFF.

The V gene is TRBV20-1, the J gene TRBJ1-5; D remains unclear. V was trimmed by 0 bases and J by 4 bases, leaving 10 bases between them. There are 14 residues in the CDR3. The germline V gene has CDR1 DFQATT and CDR2 SNEGSKA (reference sequence). CDR3 nucleotides: TGCAGTGCTAGAGATCTAGCGGGGAATCAGCCCCAGCATTTT. Translated, it gives CSARDLAGNQPQHF.

The chain combines TRBV7-3 with TRBJ1-6; D might be TRBD1 (6 bases). Looked up from germline, CDR1 is SGHTA and CDR2 is FQGTGA. Trimming removed 5 bases from V and 9 bases from J, with 11 bases in between. The CDR3 extends over 13 amino acids. This CDR3 is CASSPSGVSPLHF. As DNA, the CDR3 is TGTGCCAGCAGCCCGTCAGGGGTTTCACCCCTCCACTTT. Drawing the rest from reference TRBV7-3 and TRBJ1-6, the complete variable domain is GAGVSQTPSNKVTEKGKYVELRCDPISGHTALYWYRQSLGQGPEFLIYFQGTGAADDSGLPNDRFFAVRPEGSVSTLKIQRTERGDSAVYLCASSPSGVSPLHFGNGTRLTVT.

The J gene is TRBJ2-1, the V gene TRBV16, with TRBD2 matching over 9 bases. V shed 2 bases, J shed 4 bases, and the junction held 9 bases outside the gene matches. The CDR3 loop spans 17 amino acids. The germline CDR1 and CDR2 sequences are KGHSY and FQNENV. The CDR3 region has the DNA TGTGCCAGCAGCCAACCTTTGAGTAGCGGGAGTTACAATGAGCAGTTCTTC. This sequence encodes CASSQPLSSGSYNEQFF.

The CDR3 loop is CASSLNRGGYTEAFF. CDR3 DNA sequence: TGCGCCAGCAGCTTAAACAGGGGTGGGTACACTGAAGCTTTCTTT. This sequence joins TRBV5-1 and TRBJ1-1; 7 bases fit TRBD1. J was trimmed by 3 bases and V by 2 bases; bases with no gene match: 7. From germline, CDR1 is SGHRS and CDR2 YFSETQ. The CDR3 is 15 residues long.

For this clonotype: The junction shows a germline mismatch at one end, possibly a read error. The chain joins TRBV5-6 to TRBJ2-3, with D unresolved. The length of the CDR3 is 15 residues. CDR1 SGHDT and CDR2 YYEEEE come from the germline V gene. CDR3 sequence reads: CASRRDTTPTDAQYF. DNA for the CDR3: TGTGCCAGCAGGCGCGACACAACCCCCACAGATGCGCAGTATTTT.

V is TRBV29-1 and J is TRBJ2-1; D possibly matches TRBD1 or TRBD2 (5 bases each). The V end was cut by 8 bases, the J end by 8 bases, with 22 bases between. CDR1 and CDR2 (germline): SQVTM, ANQGSEA. The CDR3 covers 14 residues. The CDR3 region has the DNA TGCAGCCCCCGAGGGCCGACAGTCACCGATGAGCAGTTCTTC. It encodes CSPRGPTVTDEQFF.

This sequence joins TRBV5-1 and TRBJ2-1, with 7 bases lining up with TRBD2. CDR1 and CDR2 from the germline V gene are SGHRS and YFSETQ. The CDR3 runs 15 residues. Trimming cost V 1 base and J 8 bases; bases outside gene matches: 9. CDR3 amino acids: CASSLRGSPYDEQFF. The CDR3 bases are TGCGCCAGCAGCTTGCGCGGGAGTCCTTATGATGAGCAGTTCTTC. Looking up the rest from reference TRBV5-1 and TRBJ2-1 gives the full variable domain: KAGVTQTPRYLIKTRGQQVTLSCSPISGHRSVSWYQQTPGQGLQFLFEYFSETQRNKGNFPGRFSGRQFSNSRSEMNVSTLELGDSALYLCASSLRGSPYDEQFFGPGTRLTVL.

This chain links TRBV18 with TRBJ2-1; 12 bases align to TRBD2. The J segment lost 0 bases and the V segment lost 2 bases, leaving 8 bases of the junction unmatched. This CDR3 contains 19 residues. Germline V gene sequence: CDR1 KGHSH, CDR2 LQKENI. CDR3 in DNA: TGTGCCAGCTCACCAACGGGGACTAGCGGGCCGAGCTCCTACAATGAGCAGTTCTTC. This encodes CASSPTGTSGPSSYNEQFF.

The V and J genes are TRBV18 and TRBJ2-1; the D gene could be TRBD1 or TRBD2 (7 bases each). Trimming stripped 4 bases from V and 8 bases from J, with 12 bases between. CDR3 size: 13 residues. Per the germline V gene, CDR1 is KGHSH and CDR2 is LQKENI. CDR3 loop: CASSLSGGDEQFF. The DNA for the CDR3 is TGTGCCAGCTCACTATCAGGGGGGGATGAGCAGTTCTTC.

This clonotype turned up a few times. The V call is TRBV6-2 or TRBV6-3, the J call TRBJ2-7, with a possible D match to TRBD2 (6 bases). The CDR3 loop spans 13 amino acids. Trimming shortened V by 11 bases and J by 0 bases, and 14 bases separated the two germline ends. Germline CDR1 is MNHEY and CDR2 is SVGEGT. CDR3 amino acids: CASGGGLSYEQYF. Written as DNA, the CDR3 is TGTGCCTCAGGTGGGGGACTCTCCTACGAGCAGTACTTC.

This chain joins TRBV6-5 and TRBJ2-7; possibly TRBD2 for D (5 bases). The V gene's germline CDR1 is MNHEY and CDR2 SVGAGI. CDR3 size: 14 residues. The V end was cut by 6 bases, the J end by 4 bases, with 16 bases between. The CDR3 DNA is TGTGCCAGCAGCCCCGTCGGCCGGGATTACGAGCAGTACTTC. This codes for CASSPVGRDYEQYF.

The V gene is TRBV2, the J gene TRBJ2-3; 7 bases agree with TRBD2. The ends lost 7 bases at V and 0 bases at J; junction bases unmatched: 10. Germline V gives CDR1 SNHLY, CDR2 FYNNEI. This CDR3 is 16 amino acids long. The CDR3 sequence: CASTLGRTRSTDTQYF. The CDR3 nucleotides are TGTGCCAGCACGTTGGGTAGGACTAGGAGCACAGATACGCAGTATTTT.

The gene calls are TRBV7-9 and TRBJ2-5, with 7 bases lining up with TRBD2. The V gene end was trimmed by 5 bases and the J gene end by 3 bases; junction bases not matched to a gene: 3. Germline assignment: CDR1 SEHNR and CDR2 FQNEAQ (reference sequence). This CDR3 region has 13 residues. Here the CDR3 reads CASSPLAEETQYF. In DNA form, the CDR3 reads TGTGCCAGCAGCCCGCTAGCGGAAGAGACCCAGTACTTC.

The chain is built from TRBV19 and TRBJ1-5; D ambiguous. The CDR3 runs 14 residues. The ends were cut back, 8 bases at V and 0 bases at J, with 11 bases in the middle. Germline CDR1 LNHDA, CDR2 SQIVND (reference sequence). The chain's CDR3 is CASAGDDSNQPQHF. The CDR3 DNA is TGTGCCAGTGCGGGAGACGATAGCAATCAGCCCCAGCATTTT. The whole variable domain, remainder taken from reference TRBV19 and TRBJ1-5, is DGGITQSPKYLFRKEGQNVTLSCEQNLNHDAMYWYRQDPGQGLRLIYYSQIVNDFQKGDIAEGYSVSREKKESFPLTVTSAQKNPTAFYLCASAGDDSNQPQHFGDGTRLSIL.